The 29 T cell receptor beta chains listed next were all sequenced from one sample in a study of cytomegalovirus exposure and HLA in healthy donors. 13 Jbeta primers and 60 Vbeta primers were used for the PCR. Sequencing was performed with immunoSEQ multiplex PCR; in TCRdb, only in-frame clones are kept and a portion is missing. The sample lists about 77,000 clones; approximately 78% were seen once. The material sequenced was PBMCs. The receptors here all came from a man aged 40-50 years in good health and CMV-seronegative.

The chain recombines TRBV5-5 with TRBJ2-3; 9 positions match TRBD1. CDR1 is SGHKS, CDR2 YYEKEE, per germline (reference sequence). The V gene end was trimmed by 0 bases and the J gene end by 4 bases; junction bases not matched to a gene: 3. The CDR3 spans 15 residues. As DNA, the CDR3 is TGTGCCAGCAGCTTGGAGGACAGGGGCCCAGATACGCAGTATTTT. Protein sequence: CASSLEDRGPDTQYF.

The chain has TRBV21-1 and TRBJ2-1; the listed D gene, TRBD2, was not tested against the DNA. TRBV21-1 is a pseudogene segment. This CDR3 region has 12 residues. The CDR3 loop is CASSKSSNEQFF. CDR3 bases: TGTGCCAGCAGCAAGAGTAGCAATGAGCAGTTCTTC.

The V call is TRBV6-5, the J call TRBJ1-3; D perhaps matches TRBD1 (6 bases). The CDR3 totals 16 residues. Trimming stripped 3 bases from V and 0 bases from J, with 12 bases between. Germline lookup yields CDR1 MNHEY and CDR2 SVGAGI. The CDR3 region is CASSYDRTSSGNTIYF. In DNA, the CDR3 is TGTGCCAGCAGTTATGACAGGACGAGCTCTGGAAACACCATATATTTT.

The chain combines TRBV28 with TRBJ2-3; no clear D gene. CDR1 and CDR2 (germline): MDHEN, SYDVKM. Trimming left V 4 bases short and J 0 bases short, with 11 bases between. The CDR3 totals 15 residues. The DNA of the CDR3 is TGTGCCAGCAGTTACCGGGTCCAAAGCACAGATACGCAGTATTTT. Encoded protein: CASSYRVQSTDTQYF.

The chain carries TRBV28 and TRBJ1-5; tentatively, D is TRBD1 (6 bases). The length of the CDR3 is 12 residues. Germline CDR1 and CDR2: MDHEN and SYDVKM. V gave up 6 bases and J gave up 5 bases, with 8 bases separating them. This chain's CDR3 is CASSHRDQPQHF. Written as DNA, the CDR3 is TGTGCCAGCAGCCACAGGGATCAGCCCCAGCATTTT.

The chain is built from TRBV4-1 and TRBJ2-5; 11 bases are a match to TRBD2. Germline V gene lookup returns CDR1 MGHRA and CDR2 YSYEKL. The trim removed 1 base at V and 1 base at J, leaving 8 bases unmatched. This CDR3 has 18 residues. CDR3 coding DNA: TGCGCCAGCAGCCAAGTGGTGGCGGGGACTAGCGGCCAAGAGACCCAGTACTTC. This encodes CASSQVVAGTSGQETQYF.

V gene TRBV5-4 combines with J gene TRBJ2-3, with D maybe TRBD2 (7 bases). Germline V gives CDR1 SGHNT, CDR2 YYREEE (reference sequence). This CDR3 contains 16 residues. The V and J ends lost 3 bases and 3 bases respectively, with 17 bases between them. The CDR3: CASSSGGRGTTDTQYF. CDR3 nucleotides: TGTGCCAGCAGCTCCGGGGGGCGCGGGACAACAGATACGCAGTATTTT.

The table lists this clone with a few counts. The V gene is TRBV13, the J gene TRBJ2-5; D not certain. The J call is uncertain, as TRBJ2-7 better fits the DNA end. This CDR3 contains 12 residues. Germline CDR1 PRHDT, CDR2 FYEKMQ (reference sequence). The DNA for the CDR3 is TGTGCCAGCAGCTTAGTCCCCTACGAGCAGTACTTC. Translated, it gives CASSLVPYEQYF.

This clone was recorded a few times. The chain employs TRBV4-3 and TRBJ2-1; 9 bases match TRBD2. There are 15 residues in the CDR3. V was clipped by 6 bases and J by 7 bases; unmatched bases: 10. Germline CDR1 is LGHNA and CDR2 is YSLEER. As DNA, the CDR3 is TGCGCCAGCAGTCGAGAGAGTAGCGGGAGTAATGAGCAGTTCTTC. Its translation is CASSRESSGSNEQFF.

This clone has more than one count but fewer than ten. The chain couples TRBV28 to TRBJ2-1; possible D gene TRBD2, 6 bases. V lost 7 bases and J 6 bases, leaving 22 bases between the germline ends. CDR1 is MDHEN, CDR2 SYDVKM, per germline. The CDR3 length is 16 residues. The CDR3 coding sequence is TGTGCCAGCATGCCCATTCCGGGACTGGATATCAATGAGCAGTTCTTC. Residues: CASMPIPGLDINEQFF.

This clone has only one observation. This chain links TRBV7-2 with TRBJ1-1, with a weak D call TRBD1 (5 bases). The CDR3 contains 15 residues. Trimming cost V 5 bases and J 1 base, with 14 bases left between them. Germline V gene data show CDR1 as SGHTA and CDR2 as FQGNSA. CDR3 sequence: CASSGFGGRNTEAFF. The CDR3 nucleotides are TGTGCCAGCAGCGGTTTCGGGGGAAGGAACACTGAAGCTTTCTTT. The variable domain in full, with the rest retrieved from reference TRBV7-2 and TRBJ1-1, is GAGVSQSPSNKVTEKGKDVELRCDPISGHTALYWYRQSLGQGLEFLIYFQGNSAPDKSGLPSDRFSAERTGGSVSTLTIQRTQQEDSAVYLCASSGFGGRNTEAFFGQGTRLTVV.

The genes are TRBV28 and TRBJ2-3; D might be TRBD2 (6 bases). Trimming left V 1 base short and J 3 bases short, with 11 bases between. CDR3 size: 15 residues. Germline values: CDR1 MDHEN, CDR2 SYDVKM. This CDR3 reads CASSLFGLATDTQYF. The CDR3 DNA follows: TGTGCCAGCAGTTTATTCGGGCTAGCGACAGATACGCAGTATTTT.

In the case of this clone: At one end the junction does not follow the germline gene, possibly because of a read error. The chain couples TRBV7-9 to TRBJ2-1; 7 bases match TRBD2. Germline CDR1 SEHNR, CDR2 FQNEAQ (reference sequence). The CDR3 extends over 16 amino acids. The CDR3 is CASSLAIERGTYKQFF. The DNA of the CDR3 is TGTGCCAGCAGCTTAGCGATCGAGCGGGGAACCTATAAGCAATTCTTC.

This rearrangement joins TRBV9 to TRBJ2-7, with 7 bases fitting TRBD2. Germline values: CDR1 SGDLS, CDR2 YYNGEE. Trimming took 3 bases from V and 7 from J; bases not matched to a gene: 1. CDR3 size: 11 residues. CDR3 DNA sequence: TGTGCCAGCAGCGCCGGGGGGGAGCAGTACTTC. It specifies CASSAGGEQYF.

This clone occurred a few times. This sequence joins TRBV4-2 and TRBJ2-7; 7 nucleotides agree with TRBD2. This CDR3 has 15 amino acids. Germline V gene data show CDR1 as LGHNA and CDR2 as YNFKEQ. V shed 0 bases and J 3 bases; nucleotides not matched to a gene: 5. The CDR3 sequence: CASSQDYGDYYEQYF. The CDR3 nucleotides read TGTGCCAGCAGCCAAGATTACGGGGACTACTACGAGCAGTACTTC.

The chain recombines TRBV2 with TRBJ1-4, with 9 bases matching TRBD1. CDR1 and CDR2 (germline): SNHLY, FYNNEI. The CDR3 covers 14 residues. V gave up 9 bases and J gave up 15 bases; unmatched junction bases: 17. This CDR3 is CASSSRQGVGMVFF. The DNA of the CDR3 is TGTGCCAGTTCTTCCAGACAGGGGGTTGGGATGGTGTTTTTT.

The V gene is TRBV28, the J gene TRBJ1-2, with no clear D. V shed 5 bases and J shed 8 bases, with 9 bases lying between them. The CDR3 loop spans 11 amino acids. The germline CDR1 and CDR2 sequences are MDHEN and SYDVKM. The CDR3 loop reads CASSTPGGYTF. CDR3 in DNA: TGTGCCAGCAGTACCCCCGGGGGCTACACCTTC.

The chain uses TRBV5-1 and TRBJ2-2; 12 nucleotides align to TRBD2. Per the germline V gene, CDR1 is SGHRS and CDR2 is YFSETQ. The CDR3 consists of 17 residues. V lost 0 bases, J lost 5 bases, and 5 bases stayed unmatched. CDR3 protein: CASSLGLAGVKTGELFF. In DNA, the CDR3 is TGCGCCAGCAGCTTGGGACTAGCGGGAGTTAAAACCGGGGAGCTGTTTTTT. The full variable domain, its missing parts supplied by reference TRBV5-1 and TRBJ2-2, is KAGVTQTPRYLIKTRGQQVTLSCSPISGHRSVSWYQQTPGQGLQFLFEYFSETQRNKGNFPGRFSGRQFSNSRSEMNVSTLELGDSALYLCASSLGLAGVKTGELFFGEGSRLTVL.

The sample holds a few counts of this clone. This sequence joins TRBV30 and TRBJ2-1, with 11 bases matching TRBD2. The V gene's germline CDR1 is GTSNPN and CDR2 SVGIG (reference sequence). V dropped 0 bases and J dropped 0; count of bases not matched to a gene: 1. The CDR3 is 16 amino acids. The CDR3 protein is CAWSVTSGSSYNEQFF. The CDR3 nucleotides are TGTGCCTGGAGTGTAACTAGCGGGAGCTCCTACAATGAGCAGTTCTTC.

The chain recombines TRBV7-9 with TRBJ2-7, with 9 bases matching TRBD2. The germline gives CDR1 SEHNR, CDR2 FQNEAQ (reference sequence). CDR3 length: 16 amino acids. Germline trimming cut 4 bases from V and 6 bases from J; bases unmatched to any gene: 13. CDR3 DNA: TGTGCCAGCAGCTCTGGGGCCAGCGGGAGGTTTGCCGAGCAGTACTTC. Encoded protein: CASSSGASGRFAEQYF.

The rearrangement joins TRBV28 to TRBJ1-1; D remains ambiguous. Germline assignment: CDR1 MDHEN and CDR2 SYDVKM. CDR3 length: 13 residues. Trimming left V 8 bases short and J 1 base short, with 11 bases between. CDR3 nucleotides: TGTGCCAGCGGGCACAGTCCGAACACTGAAGCTTTCTTT. This gives the protein CASGHSPNTEAFF.

This chain connects TRBV19 to TRBJ2-5, with D perhaps TRBD2 (7 bases). Deletions cut 5 bases from V and 5 bases from J, with 15 bases between. The CDR3 contains 14 residues. Germline V gene sequence: CDR1 LNHDA, CDR2 SQIVND (reference sequence). CDR3 in DNA: TGTGCCAGTAGTTGGGGGGGGGCCGGGGAGACCCAGTACTTC. It encodes CASSWGGAGETQYF.

This chain connects TRBV27 to TRBJ2-1, with 14 bases lining up with TRBD2. V lost 6 bases and J lost 9; bases outside the gene matches: 13. The CDR3 is 17 residues long. CDR1 is MNHEY and CDR2 is SMNVEV in the germline V gene (reference sequence). Written as DNA, the CDR3 is TGTGCCAGCAGGGGACACGGGACTAGCGGGAGATTTGGTGAGCAGTTCTTC. Its protein is CASRGHGTSGRFGEQFF.

This clone was seen more than once but under ten times. The chain uses TRBV9 and TRBJ1-3; possibly TRBD1 for D (6 bases). Trimming took off 1 base at V and 4 bases at J, with 12 bases between the two ends. Germline CDR1 is SGDLS and CDR2 is YYNGEE. The CDR3 spans 15 residues. The CDR3 is CASSVQGSSGNTIYF. CDR3 sequence (DNA): TGTGCCAGCAGCGTACAGGGGAGCAGCGGAAACACCATATATTTT.

The chain joins TRBV29-1 to TRBJ2-1, with D tentatively TRBD2 (6 bases). The CDR3 sequence is 11 residues long. Between the trimmed V and J ends, which lost 7 bases and 8 bases, there was a span of 12 bases. Per the germline V gene, CDR1 is SQVTM and CDR2 is ANQGSEA. The CDR3 bases are TGCAGCGCGGGGGATAGGGATGAGCAGTTCTTC. Translating it yields CSAGDRDEQFF.

The rearrangement links TRBV7-9 to TRBJ1-1, with D tentatively TRBD1 (5 bases). The germline gives CDR1 SEHNR, CDR2 FQNEAQ (reference sequence). Trimming took off 2 bases at V and 2 bases at J, with 15 bases between the two ends. The CDR3 is 16 amino acids. The CDR3 loop reads CASSLPGRQGNTEAFF. In DNA, the CDR3 is TGTGCCAGCAGCTTACCCGGGAGGCAGGGTAACACTGAAGCTTTCTTT.

The chain recombines TRBV7-9 with TRBJ2-2; 12 bases map to TRBD2. CDR1 and CDR2 from the germline V gene are SEHNR and FQNEAQ (reference sequence). CDR3 length equals 17 residues. V gave up 6 bases and J gave up 7 bases; unmatched junction bases: 12. In DNA, the CDR3 is TGTGCCAGCAGACCGGGACTAGCGGGTTTAATTCTCGGGGAGCTGTTTTTT. It yields the protein CASRPGLAGLILGELFF.

V gene TRBV13 combines with J gene TRBJ2-2, with unresolved D. CDR1 and CDR2 (germline): PRHDT, FYEKMQ (reference sequence). CDR3 size: 13 residues. Trimming shortened V by 4 bases and J by 7 bases, and 10 bases separated the two germline ends. CDR3 coding DNA: TGTGCCAGCAGCTATCAGGTGGGCGGGGAGCTGTTTTTT. Translating it yields CASSYQVGGELFF.

This chain links TRBV28 with TRBJ1-5; maybe TRBD1 (6 bases). V was cut by 4 bases and J by 4 bases, with 17 bases left in between. The CDR3 is 16 residues long. The germline CDR1 and CDR2 sequences are MDHEN and SYDVKM. CDR3 nucleotide sequence: TGTGCCAGCAGTTCCTACGGACAGTTTACGAATCAGCCCCAGCATTTT. It yields the protein CASSSYGQFTNQPQHF.